The clone carrying this T cell receptor beta chain was detected a few times. Healthy HIV-negative adults without recent acute infections or vaccinations served as donors. Genomic DNA per cell subset filled all wells of several immunoSEQ plates. The data were produced by immunoSEQ multiplex PCR, yet TCRdb's version contains in-frame clones alone and is incomplete. The sample contains some 2,500,000 clones, under 95% of which appear only once. The data were taken from a study of shared clonotypes between healthy human individuals. Germline lookup yields CDR1 SGHNT and CDR2 YYREEE (reference sequence). Trimming left V 2 bases short and J 6 bases short, with 8 bases between. This CDR3 region has 12 residues.

The rearrangement links TRBV5-4 to TRBJ1-1; D is unresolved. The sample consisted of naive CD4+ T cells from PBMCs. Specified subset: CD45RA+ positively selected. The receptor comes from a man younger than 30 in good health. Some clones in this sample may be carry-over from other donors' samples. The CDR3 region is CASSLGGPEAFF. The CDR3 bases are TGTGCCAGCAGCTTAGGTGGCCCTGAAGCTTTCTTT.